The clone carrying this T cell receptor beta chain has a handful of counts. This specimen comes from a study of blood T cell repertoires in COVID-19. The CDR3 spans 14 residues. Trimming took 4 bases from V and 4 from J, leaving 10 bases between them. The germline V gene has CDR1 MGHDK and CDR2 SYGVNS. Authors' processing steps: Scientists estimated how many nucleated cells there were by amplifying reference gene primers. Clones were read by immunoSEQ multiplex PCR, and TCRdb kept only the in-frame ones, dropping some. V and J calls and clone size are given by that table; D and trimming were obtained from the DNA. The sample holds some 350,000 clones, 91% seen once.

Sequenced input: peripheral blood. The J gene is TRBJ2-2, the V gene TRBV25-1, with D perhaps matching TRBD2 (6 bases). The receptor comes from a woman aged 18-29 years who had recovered from COVID-19. The CDR3 nucleotides read TGTGCCAGCAGTGGGGCCGGGAGCACCGGGGAGCTGTTTTTT. It is translated as CASSGAGSTGELFF.